This T cell receptor (beta chain) was obtained from a study of control samples from healthy donors and cancer patients. Some clones are missing from TCRdb's copy, which holds only in-frame ones; the method was immunoSEQ multiplex PCR. This table holds about 86,000 clones, 85% to 90% found once. Germline CDR1 reads DFQATT; CDR2 reads SNEGSKA (reference sequence). Trimming took off 3 bases at V and 5 bases at J, with 19 bases between the two ends. The CDR3 covers 15 residues. The clonotype comes from a woman aged 45-65 years with colorectal cancer. This sequence joins TRBV20-1 and TRBJ1-1, with D possibly matching TRBD1 (6 bases). The sample comprised PBMCs. The CDR3 reads CSASPGQTLRTEAFF. The CDR3 coding sequence is TGCAGTGCTAGTCCCGGACAGACGTTGAGGACTGAAGCTTTCTTT.